The next 2 T cell receptor beta chains were all read from a single sample in a study of CD4 T cells in relation to SARS-CoV-2 and coronaviruses. Produced via immunoSEQ multiplex PCR; TCRdb's table is partial and in-frame only. The repertoire consists of 20,000 to 25,000 clones, with around 75% occurring once and the leading ten covering roughly an eighth. These receptors' antigens are unknown. Before the COVID-19 pandemic, during about 2010-2019, CD4+ T cells were taken from unexposed donors. CD4+ T cells were isolated from the cells after 10 days of culture. The sequencing input was CD4+ T cells from PBMCs, cultured in vitro. All receptors come from a human donor in good health.

V and J are TRBV12-3 or TRBV12-4 and TRBJ2-7; D not resolved. CDR3 length: 13 residues. Trimming removed 1 base at V and 6 bases at J, with 10 bases between. This CDR3 is CASSLDFGLEQYF. CDR3 bases: TGTGCCAGCAGTTTAGACTTCGGGCTCGAGCAGTACTTC.

V is TRBV24-1 and J is TRBJ2-1, with D possibly being TRBD1 (5 bases). Germline V gene data show CDR1 as KGHDR and CDR2 as SFDVKD. There are 16 residues in the CDR3. The germline V and J ends were trimmed by 0 bases and 6 bases, with 14 bases remaining between them. As DNA, the CDR3 is TGTGCCACCAGTGATTTGGGATCCGTTGGGGCCAATGAGCAGTTCTTC. It encodes CATSDLGSVGANEQFF.